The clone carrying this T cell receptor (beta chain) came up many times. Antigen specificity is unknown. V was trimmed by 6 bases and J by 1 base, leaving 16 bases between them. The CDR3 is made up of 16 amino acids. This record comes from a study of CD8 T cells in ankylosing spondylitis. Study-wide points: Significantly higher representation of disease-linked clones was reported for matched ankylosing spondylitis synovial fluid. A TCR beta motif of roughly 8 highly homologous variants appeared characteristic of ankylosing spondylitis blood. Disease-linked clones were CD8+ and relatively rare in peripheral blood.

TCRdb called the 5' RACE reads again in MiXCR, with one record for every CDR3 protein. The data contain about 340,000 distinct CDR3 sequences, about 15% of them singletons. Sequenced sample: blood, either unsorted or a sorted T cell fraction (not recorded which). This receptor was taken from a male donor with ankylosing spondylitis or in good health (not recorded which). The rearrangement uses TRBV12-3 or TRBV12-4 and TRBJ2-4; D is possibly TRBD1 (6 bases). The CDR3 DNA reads TGTGCCAGCAGCCCCCAGGGGAACAAGGCCAAAAACATTCAGTACTTC. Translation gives CASSPQGNKAKNIQYF.